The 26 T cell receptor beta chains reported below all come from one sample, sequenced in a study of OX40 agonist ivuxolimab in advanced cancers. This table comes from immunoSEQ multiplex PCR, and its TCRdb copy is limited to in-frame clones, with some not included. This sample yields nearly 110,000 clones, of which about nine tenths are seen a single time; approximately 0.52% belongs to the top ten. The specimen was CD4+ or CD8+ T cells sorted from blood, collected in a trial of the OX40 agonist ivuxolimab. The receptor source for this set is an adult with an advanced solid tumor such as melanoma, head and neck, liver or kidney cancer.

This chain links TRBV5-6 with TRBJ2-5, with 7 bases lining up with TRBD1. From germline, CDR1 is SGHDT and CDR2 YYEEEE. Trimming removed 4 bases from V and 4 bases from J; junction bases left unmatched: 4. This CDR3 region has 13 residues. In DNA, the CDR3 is TGTGCCAGCAGCCTCAGGGGGAGAGAGACCCAGTACTTC. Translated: CASSLRGRETQYF. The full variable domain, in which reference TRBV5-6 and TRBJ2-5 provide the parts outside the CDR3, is DAGVTQSPTHLIKTRGQQVTLRCSPKSGHDTVSWYQQALGQGPQFIFQYYEEEERQRGNFPDRFSGHQFPNYSSELNVNALLLGDSALYLCASSLRGRETQYFGPGTRLLVL.

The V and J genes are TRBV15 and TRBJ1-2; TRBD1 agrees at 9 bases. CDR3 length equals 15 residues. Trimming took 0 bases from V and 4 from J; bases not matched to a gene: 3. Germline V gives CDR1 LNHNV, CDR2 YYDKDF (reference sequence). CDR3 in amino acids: CATSRERDRAYGYTF. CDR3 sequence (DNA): TGTGCCACCAGCAGAGAGAGGGACAGGGCCTATGGCTACACCTTC.

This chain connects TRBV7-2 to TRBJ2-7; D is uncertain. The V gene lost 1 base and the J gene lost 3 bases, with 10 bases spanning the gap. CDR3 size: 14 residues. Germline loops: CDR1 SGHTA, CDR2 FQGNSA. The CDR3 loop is CASSLEPGNYEQYF. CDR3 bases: TGTGCCAGCAGCTTAGAGCCAGGAAACTACGAGCAGTACTTC.

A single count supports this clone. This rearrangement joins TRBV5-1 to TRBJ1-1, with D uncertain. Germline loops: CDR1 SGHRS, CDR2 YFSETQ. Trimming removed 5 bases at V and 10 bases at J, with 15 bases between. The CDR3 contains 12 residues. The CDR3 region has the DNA TGCGCCAGCAGACCTGACGGGTTTGGAGCTTTCTTT. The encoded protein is CASRPDGFGAFF.

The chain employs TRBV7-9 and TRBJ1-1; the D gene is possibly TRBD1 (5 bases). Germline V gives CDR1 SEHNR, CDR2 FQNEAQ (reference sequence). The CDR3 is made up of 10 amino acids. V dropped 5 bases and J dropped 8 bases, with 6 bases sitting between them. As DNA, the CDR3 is TGTGCCAGCAGCGGGACCGAAGCTTTCTTT. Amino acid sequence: CASSGTEAFF.

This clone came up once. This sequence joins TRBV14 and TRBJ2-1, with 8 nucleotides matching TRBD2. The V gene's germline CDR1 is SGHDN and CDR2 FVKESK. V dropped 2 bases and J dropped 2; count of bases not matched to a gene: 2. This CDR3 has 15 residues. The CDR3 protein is CASSQLRGAYNEQFF. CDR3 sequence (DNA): TGTGCCAGCAGCCAATTGCGGGGGGCCTACAATGAGCAGTTCTTC.

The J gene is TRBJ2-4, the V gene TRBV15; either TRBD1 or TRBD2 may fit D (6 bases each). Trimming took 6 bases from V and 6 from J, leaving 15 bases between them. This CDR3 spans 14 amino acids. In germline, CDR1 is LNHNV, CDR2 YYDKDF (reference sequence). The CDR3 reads CATRGGSAGNIQYF. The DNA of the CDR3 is TGTGCCACCAGGGGGGGCAGTGCAGGAAACATTCAGTACTTC.

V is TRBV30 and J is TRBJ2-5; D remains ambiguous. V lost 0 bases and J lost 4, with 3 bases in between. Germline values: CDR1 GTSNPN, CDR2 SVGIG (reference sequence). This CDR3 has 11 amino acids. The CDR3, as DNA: TGTGCCTGGAGTGTGGCAGAGACCCAGTACTTC. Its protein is CAWSVAETQYF.

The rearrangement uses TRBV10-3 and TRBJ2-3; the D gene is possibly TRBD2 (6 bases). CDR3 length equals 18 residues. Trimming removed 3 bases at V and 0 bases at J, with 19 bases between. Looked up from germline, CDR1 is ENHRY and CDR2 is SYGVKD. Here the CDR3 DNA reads TGTGCCATCAGTGATATGGTCTCTAGGACTAAAAGCACAGATACGCAGTATTTT. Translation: CAISDMVSRTKSTDTQYF.

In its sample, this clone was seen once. In nucleotides, the CDR3 is TGTGCCAGCAGCTTAGTAGGGACGTCAACTGAAGCTTTCTTT. Translated, it gives CASSLVGTSTEAFF. The chain joins TRBV7-2 to TRBJ1-1; TRBD1 might be the D (5 bases). Trimming removed 1 base at V and 5 bases at J, with 11 bases between. This CDR3 region has 14 residues. The V gene's germline CDR1 is SGHTA and CDR2 FQGNSA.

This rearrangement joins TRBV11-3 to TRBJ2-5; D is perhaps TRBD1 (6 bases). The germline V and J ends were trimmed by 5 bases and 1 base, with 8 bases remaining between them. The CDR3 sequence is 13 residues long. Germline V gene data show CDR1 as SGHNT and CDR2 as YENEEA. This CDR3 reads CASSGGIQETQYF. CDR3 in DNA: TGTGCCAGCAGCGGGGGCATCCAAGAGACCCAGTACTTC.

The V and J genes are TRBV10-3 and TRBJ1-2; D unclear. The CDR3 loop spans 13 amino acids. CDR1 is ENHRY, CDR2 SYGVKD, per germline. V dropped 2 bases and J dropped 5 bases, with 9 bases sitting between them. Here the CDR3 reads CAISEVREYGYTF. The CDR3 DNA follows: TGTGCCATCAGTGAGGTTAGGGAGTATGGCTACACCTTC.

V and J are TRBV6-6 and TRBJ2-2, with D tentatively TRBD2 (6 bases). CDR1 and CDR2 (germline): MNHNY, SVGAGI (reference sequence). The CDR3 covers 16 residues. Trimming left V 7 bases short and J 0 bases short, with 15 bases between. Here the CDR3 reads CASKPGGNANTGELFF. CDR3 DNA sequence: TGTGCCAGCAAACCCGGGGGAAACGCGAACACCGGGGAGCTGTTTTTT.

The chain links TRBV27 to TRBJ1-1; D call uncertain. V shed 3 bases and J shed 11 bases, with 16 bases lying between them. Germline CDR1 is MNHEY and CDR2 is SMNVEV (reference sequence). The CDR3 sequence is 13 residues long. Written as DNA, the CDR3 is TGTGCCAGCAGTTTGTATGGGGAAGTTGGGGCTTTCTTT. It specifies CASSLYGEVGAFF.

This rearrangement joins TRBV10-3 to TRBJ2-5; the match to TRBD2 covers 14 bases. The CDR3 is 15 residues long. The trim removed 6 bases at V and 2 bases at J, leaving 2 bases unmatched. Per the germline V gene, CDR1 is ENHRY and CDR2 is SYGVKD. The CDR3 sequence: CAISWTSGGQETQYF. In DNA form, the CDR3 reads TGTGCCATCAGCTGGACTAGCGGGGGGCAAGAGACCCAGTACTTC.

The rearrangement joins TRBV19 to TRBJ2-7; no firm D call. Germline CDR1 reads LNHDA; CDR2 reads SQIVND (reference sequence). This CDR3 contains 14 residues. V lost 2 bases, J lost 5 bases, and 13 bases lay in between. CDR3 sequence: CASSIRTGGDEQYF. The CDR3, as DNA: TGTGCCAGTAGTATACGTACGGGCGGCGACGAGCAGTACTTC. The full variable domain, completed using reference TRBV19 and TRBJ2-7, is DGGITQSPKYLFRKEGQNVTLSCEQNLNHDAMYWYRQDPGQGLRLIYYSQIVNDFQKGDIAEGYSVSREKKESFPLTVTSAQKNPTAFYLCASSIRTGGDEQYFGPGTRLTVT.

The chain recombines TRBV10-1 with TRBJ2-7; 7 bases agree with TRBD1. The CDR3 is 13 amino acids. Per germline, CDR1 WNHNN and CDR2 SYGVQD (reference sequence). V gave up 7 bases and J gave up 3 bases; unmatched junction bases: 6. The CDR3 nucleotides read TGCGCCAGCATGGGGGACAGAGACTACGAGCAGTACTTC. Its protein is CASMGDRDYEQYF.

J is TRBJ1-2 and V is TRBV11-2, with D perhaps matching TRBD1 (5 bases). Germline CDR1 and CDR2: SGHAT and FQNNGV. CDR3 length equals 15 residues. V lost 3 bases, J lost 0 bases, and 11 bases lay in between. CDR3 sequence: CASSLLQATNYGYTF. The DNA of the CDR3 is TGTGCCAGCAGCTTGCTACAGGCTACTAACTATGGCTACACCTTC.

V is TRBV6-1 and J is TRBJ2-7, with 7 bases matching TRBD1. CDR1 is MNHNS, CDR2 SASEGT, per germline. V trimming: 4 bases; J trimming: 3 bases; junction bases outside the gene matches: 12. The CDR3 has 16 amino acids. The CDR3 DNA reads TGTGCCAGCAGTGGTTCCTGGACAGGTAGTATCTACGAGCAGTACTTC. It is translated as CASSGSWTGSIYEQYF.

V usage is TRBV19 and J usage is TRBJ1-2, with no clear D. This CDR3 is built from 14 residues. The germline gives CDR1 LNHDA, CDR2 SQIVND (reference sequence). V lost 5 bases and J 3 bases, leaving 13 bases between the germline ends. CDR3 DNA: TGTGCCAGTAGTGGCATACCGGAGGACTATGGCTACACCTTC. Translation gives CASSGIPEDYGYTF. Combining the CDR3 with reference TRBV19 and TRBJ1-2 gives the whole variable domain DGGITQSPKYLFRKEGQNVTLSCEQNLNHDAMYWYRQDPGQGLRLIYYSQIVNDFQKGDIAEGYSVSREKKESFPLTVTSAQKNPTAFYLCASSGIPEDYGYTFGSGTRLTVV.

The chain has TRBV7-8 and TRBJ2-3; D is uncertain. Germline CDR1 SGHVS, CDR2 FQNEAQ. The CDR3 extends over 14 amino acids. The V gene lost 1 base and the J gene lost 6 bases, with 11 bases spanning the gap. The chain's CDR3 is CASSLVRDNDTQYF. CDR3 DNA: TGTGCCAGCAGCTTAGTTCGTGACAATGATACGCAGTATTTT.

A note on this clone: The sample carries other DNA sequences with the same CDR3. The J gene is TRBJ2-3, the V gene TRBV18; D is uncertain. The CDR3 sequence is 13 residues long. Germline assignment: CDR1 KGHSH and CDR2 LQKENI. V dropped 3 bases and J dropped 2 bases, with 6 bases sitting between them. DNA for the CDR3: TGTGCCAGCTCACCTCGGCCCACAGATACGCAGTATTTT. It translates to CASSPRPTDTQYF. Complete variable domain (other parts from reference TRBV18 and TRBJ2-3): NAGVMQNPRHLVRRRGQEARLRCSPMKGHSHVYWYRQLPEEGLKFMVYLQKENIIDESGMPKERFSAEFPKEGPSILRIQQVVRGDSAAYFCASSPRPTDTQYFGPGTRLTVL.

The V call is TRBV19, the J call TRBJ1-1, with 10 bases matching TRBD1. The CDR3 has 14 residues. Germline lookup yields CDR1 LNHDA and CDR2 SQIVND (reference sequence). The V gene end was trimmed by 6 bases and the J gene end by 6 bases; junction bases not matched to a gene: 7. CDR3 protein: CASRLPGTGAEAFF. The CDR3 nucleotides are TGTGCCAGTAGATTACCCGGGACAGGGGCTGAAGCTTTCTTT.

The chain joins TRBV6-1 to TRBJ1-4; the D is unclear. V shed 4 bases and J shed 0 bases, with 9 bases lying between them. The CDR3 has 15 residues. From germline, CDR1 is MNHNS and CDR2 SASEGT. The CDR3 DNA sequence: TGTGCCAGCAGTGCCAGGAGGCCAACTAATGAAAAACTGTTTTTT. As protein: CASSARRPTNEKLFF.

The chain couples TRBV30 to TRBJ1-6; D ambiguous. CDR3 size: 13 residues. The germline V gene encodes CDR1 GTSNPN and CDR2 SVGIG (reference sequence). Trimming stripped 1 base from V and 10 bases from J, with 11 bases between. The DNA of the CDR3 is TGTGCCTGGAGTGGCTCCGGGGTCTCACCCCTCCACTTT. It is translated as CAWSGSGVSPLHF.

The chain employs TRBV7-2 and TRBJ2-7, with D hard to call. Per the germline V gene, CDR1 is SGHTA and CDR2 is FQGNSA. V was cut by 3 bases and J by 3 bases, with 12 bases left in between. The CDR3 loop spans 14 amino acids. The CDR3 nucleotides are TGTGCCAGCAGCTTGGGTCTTGAGATCTACGAGCAGTACTTC. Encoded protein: CASSLGLEIYEQYF.